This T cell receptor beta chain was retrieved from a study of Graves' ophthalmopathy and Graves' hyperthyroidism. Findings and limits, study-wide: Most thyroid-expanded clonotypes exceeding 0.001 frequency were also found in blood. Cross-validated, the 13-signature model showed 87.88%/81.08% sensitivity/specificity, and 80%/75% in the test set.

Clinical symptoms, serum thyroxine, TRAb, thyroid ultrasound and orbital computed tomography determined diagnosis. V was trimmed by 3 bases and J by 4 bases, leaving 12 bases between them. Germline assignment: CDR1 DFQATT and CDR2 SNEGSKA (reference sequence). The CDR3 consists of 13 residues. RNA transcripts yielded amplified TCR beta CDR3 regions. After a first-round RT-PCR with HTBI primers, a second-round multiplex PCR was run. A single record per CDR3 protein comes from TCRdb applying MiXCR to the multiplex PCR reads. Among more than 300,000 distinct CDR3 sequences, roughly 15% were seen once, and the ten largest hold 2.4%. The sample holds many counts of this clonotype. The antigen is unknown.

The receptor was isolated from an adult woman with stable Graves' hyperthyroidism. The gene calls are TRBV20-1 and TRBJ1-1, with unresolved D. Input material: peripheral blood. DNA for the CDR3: TGCAGTGCTAGGGTAGGGTCCGGCACTGAAGCTTTCTTT. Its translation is CSARVGSGTEAFF.